Below are 30 T cell receptor beta chains sequenced from a single sample in a study of cytomegalovirus exposure and HLA in healthy donors. The PCR was carried out with 60 Vbeta primers and 13 Jbeta primers. TCRdb's table, derived via immunoSEQ multiplex PCR, lists solely in-frame clones and lacks some. The table has more than 150,000 clones, roughly four fifths seen once. The sample taken for sequencing was PBMCs. Source of these receptors: a woman in her thirties in good health and CMV-seronegative.

The rearrangement joins TRBV10-1 to TRBJ2-1; TRBD2 is a possible D gene (7 bases). The CDR3 contains 16 residues. Trimming left V 2 bases short and J 2 bases short, with 13 bases between. Germline CDR1 reads WNHNN; CDR2 reads SYGVQD (reference sequence). CDR3 in amino acids: CASSEGPGGPYNEQFF. The CDR3 nucleotides read TGCGCCAGCAGTGAGGGGCCCGGGGGGCCCTACAATGAGCAGTTCTTC.

This chain joins TRBV6-5 and TRBJ1-2; a weak D match, TRBD1 (6 bases). The V gene's germline CDR1 is MNHEY and CDR2 SVGAGI. The CDR3 has 14 residues. Trimming shortened V by 6 bases and J by 4 bases, and 15 bases separated the two germline ends. The CDR3 is CASRKGGQVYGYTF. CDR3 coding DNA: TGTGCCAGCAGGAAGGGGGGGCAGGTCTATGGCTACACCTTC.

The chain is built from TRBV7-6 and TRBJ2-7; D possibly corresponds to TRBD2 (5 bases). This CDR3 is built from 14 residues. Trimming pared 1 base from V and 5 bases from J, leaving 12 bases between. Germline CDR1 reads SGHVS; CDR2 reads FNYEAQ. The CDR3: CASSLDGILHEQYF. CDR3 in DNA: TGTGCCAGCAGCTTAGACGGGATTCTCCACGAGCAGTACTTC.

The V call is TRBV5-1, the J call TRBJ2-3; D is ambiguous. The length of the CDR3 is 13 residues. V was cut by 1 base and J by 1 base, with 4 bases left in between. Per germline, CDR1 SGHRS and CDR2 YFSETQ. CDR3 residues: CASSLQGTDTQYF. The DNA for the CDR3 is TGCGCCAGCAGCTTGCAGGGCACAGATACGCAGTATTTT. Using reference TRBV5-1 and TRBJ2-3 for the parts outside the CDR3, the full variable domain is KAGVTQTPRYLIKTRGQQVTLSCSPISGHRSVSWYQQTPGQGLQFLFEYFSETQRNKGNFPGRFSGRQFSNSRSEMNVSTLELGDSALYLCASSLQGTDTQYFGPGTRLTVL.

The V gene is TRBV27, the J gene TRBJ1-3; D is possibly TRBD1 (5 bases). The CDR3 extends over 14 amino acids. V was trimmed by 8 bases and J by 3 bases, leaving 14 bases between them. Germline CDR1 is MNHEY and CDR2 is SMNVEV (reference sequence). The CDR3 DNA reads TGTGCCAGCTCCTCTCAGGGTAGTGGAAACACCATATATTTT. It is translated as CASSSQGSGNTIYF.

In DNA, the CDR3 is TGTGCCAGCAGCCCGGGACAGGGGTTAGAGACCCAGTACTTC. It yields the protein CASSPGQGLETQYF. V gene TRBV21-1 combines with J gene TRBJ2-5; the table calls TRBD1, which could not be checked here. TRBV21-1 counts as a pseudogene. The CDR3 is 14 amino acids.

The J gene is TRBJ2-3, the V gene TRBV7-8, with TRBD1 matching 7 bases. With V trimmed by 3 bases and J by 5 bases, 5 bases remained unmatched. Germline assignment: CDR1 SGHVS and CDR2 FQNEAQ. This CDR3 comprises 14 residues. The CDR3 nucleotides are TGTGCCAGCAGCTTGAGGGGGCCCCTAGATACGCAGTATTTT. It encodes CASSLRGPLDTQYF. The full variable domain, with the rest looked up from reference TRBV7-8 and TRBJ2-3, is GAGVSQSPRYKVAKRGQDVALRCDPISGHVSLFWYQQALGQGPEFLTYFQNEAQLDKSGLPSDRFFAERPEGSVSTLKIQRTQQEDSAVYLCASSLRGPLDTQYFGPGTRLTVL.

The gene calls are TRBV4-3 and TRBJ1-5; 8 bases are a match to TRBD1. This CDR3 spans 17 amino acids. V gave up 9 bases and J gave up 2 bases; unmatched junction bases: 15. The germline CDR1 and CDR2 sequences are LGHNA and YSLEER. The CDR3 DNA reads as TGCGCCAGTAACTTCAGGACAGGGCGGGTTGGCAATCAGCCCCAGCATTTT. Its protein is CASNFRTGRVGNQPQHF.

This clone has just one count. The chain combines TRBV7-3 with TRBJ2-7; D gene uncertain. The CDR3 contains 12 residues. The V and J ends lost 0 bases and 3 bases respectively, with 3 bases between them. Germline assignment: CDR1 SGHTA and CDR2 FQGTGA. For the CDR3, the DNA is TGTGCCAGCAGCTTAACCGGCTACGAGCAGTACTTC. This sequence encodes CASSLTGYEQYF.

Comment on this clone: The junction shows a germline mismatch at one end, possibly a read error. The chain employs TRBV28 and TRBJ1-1; unclear D gene. Germline lookup yields CDR1 MDHEN and CDR2 SYDVKM. The CDR3 sequence is 13 residues long. The CDR3 loop is CASSLPENSEAFF. The CDR3 region has the DNA TGTGCCAGCAGTTTACCCGAAAACAGTGAAGCTTTCTTT.

The CDR3 is CASSQNIQGGIYNEQFF. The CDR3 DNA reads as TGCGCCAGCAGCCAAAATATACAGGGTGGTATCTACAATGAGCAGTTCTTC. The genes are TRBV4-3 and TRBJ2-1, with D possibly being TRBD1 (6 bases). The length of the CDR3 is 17 residues. Germline V gene sequence: CDR1 LGHNA, CDR2 YSLEER. Trimming pared 2 bases from V and 3 bases from J, leaving 17 bases between.

This clone was counted a few times. The chain has TRBV7-9 and TRBJ2-3; 10 nucleotides line up with TRBD2. The CDR3 spans 17 residues. CDR1 and CDR2 from the germline V gene are SEHNR and FQNEAQ (reference sequence). V was clipped by 4 bases and J by 2 bases; unmatched bases: 9. CDR3: CASSYKTSGPSTDTQYF. The CDR3 DNA sequence: TGTGCCAGCAGCTACAAGACTAGCGGGCCCTCCACAGATACGCAGTATTTT.

The V and J genes are TRBV6-1 and TRBJ2-1; no clear D. Germline V lookup: CDR1 MNHNS, CDR2 SASEGT. The CDR3 spans 12 residues. V shed 5 bases and J shed 5 bases, with 7 bases lying between them. CDR3: CASSKTNNEQFF. CDR3 bases: TGTGCCAGCAGTAAAACAAACAATGAGCAGTTCTTC.

The V call is TRBV27, the J call TRBJ2-1; 9 bases fit TRBD1. In germline, CDR1 is MNHEY, CDR2 SMNVEV (reference sequence). V lost 1 base and J lost 7; bases outside the gene matches: 8. The CDR3 length is 16 residues. The CDR3 here is CASSLYADRGSNEQFF. The CDR3 coding sequence is TGTGCCAGCAGTTTATACGCGGACAGGGGCTCGAATGAGCAGTTCTTC.

The CDR3 sequence: CASSRQPHGYQSSYEQYF. The CDR3 DNA sequence: TGTGCCAGCAGTAGACAGCCCCACGGTTATCAGAGCTCCTACGAGCAGTACTTC. The rearrangement uses TRBV6-4 and TRBJ2-7, with a possible D match to TRBD1 (5 bases). V lost 5 bases and J lost 0, with 23 bases in between. Per germline, CDR1 MRHNA and CDR2 SNTAGT. The CDR3 runs to 18 residues.

The CDR3 loop reads CASSPTRGRTNSPLHF. For the CDR3, the DNA is TGTGCCAGCAGCCCAACCCGGGGTAGGACTAATTCACCCCTCCACTTT. This chain joins TRBV28 and TRBJ1-6; D is ambiguous. V lost 6 bases, J lost 6 bases, and 18 bases lay in between. Germline V gives CDR1 MDHEN, CDR2 SYDVKM. This CDR3 spans 16 amino acids.

J is TRBJ2-5 and V is TRBV7-9, with 7 bases fitting TRBD2. The CDR3 is made up of 15 amino acids. CDR1 and CDR2 (germline): SEHNR, FQNEAQ (reference sequence). Germline trimming cut 5 bases from V and 4 bases from J; bases unmatched to any gene: 10. CDR3 in amino acids: CASSQSGTLRETQYF. The CDR3 nucleotides read TGTGCCAGCAGCCAGAGCGGGACTTTGAGAGAGACCCAGTACTTC.

The V and J genes are TRBV28 and TRBJ2-6; D not resolved. The V and J ends lost 6 bases and 0 bases respectively, with 3 bases between them. The V gene's germline CDR1 is MDHEN and CDR2 SYDVKM. The CDR3 spans 13 residues. The CDR3 nucleotides are TGTGCCAGCAGCTACTCTGGGGCCAACGTCCTGACTTTC. It is translated as CASSYSGANVLTF.

The chain combines TRBV19 with TRBJ2-7, with D perhaps matching TRBD1 (6 bases). CDR3 size: 13 residues. Germline CDR1 LNHDA, CDR2 SQIVND (reference sequence). V lost 5 bases, J lost 4 bases, and 12 bases lay in between. The CDR3 here is CASSGIQGYEQYF. The CDR3 DNA is TGTGCCAGTAGTGGGATTCAGGGGTACGAGCAGTACTTC. The full variable domain, its missing parts supplied by reference TRBV19 and TRBJ2-7, is DGGITQSPKYLFRKEGQNVTLSCEQNLNHDAMYWYRQDPGQGLRLIYYSQIVNDFQKGDIAEGYSVSREKKESFPLTVTSAQKNPTAFYLCASSGIQGYEQYFGPGTRLTVT.

The chain uses TRBV5-1 and TRBJ2-1; D remains unclear. The CDR3 is made up of 11 amino acids. The germline V gene has CDR1 SGHRS and CDR2 YFSETQ. The V end lost 1 base, the J end lost 7 bases, and 3 bases lay between the germline ends. CDR3 protein: CASSLSNEQFF. The CDR3 DNA reads as TGCGCCAGCAGCTTGTCGAATGAGCAGTTCTTC.

The rearrangement joins TRBV12-5 to TRBJ2-7; 9 positions agree with TRBD1. The CDR3 is 17 residues long. V gave up 1 base and J gave up 2 bases; unmatched junction bases: 9. Germline values: CDR1 LGHNT, CDR2 FRNRAP. The CDR3 spells CASGLDPGQGLTYEQYF. CDR3 DNA sequence: TGTGCTAGTGGTTTGGACCCGGGACAGGGACTAACCTACGAGCAGTACTTC.

The V gene is TRBV6-6, the J gene TRBJ2-2, with D tentatively TRBD2 (7 bases). The germline V gene has CDR1 MNHNY and CDR2 SVGAGI (reference sequence). The CDR3 loop spans 16 amino acids. V lost 2 bases to trimming and J lost 2 bases, with 12 bases between them. The CDR3 nucleotides are TGTGCCAGCAGTTACCTAGGGGGACTAAACACCGGGGAGCTGTTTTTT. Encoded protein: CASSYLGGLNTGELFF.

V usage is TRBV19 and J usage is TRBJ1-2; TRBD1 matches 8 bases. The trim removed 4 bases at V and 3 bases at J, leaving 10 bases unmatched. The germline CDR1 and CDR2 sequences are LNHDA and SQIVND (reference sequence). This CDR3 has 16 amino acids. The CDR3 DNA reads as TGTGCCAGTAGTAAAGGGACAGGAGAACGGCACTATGGCTACACCTTC. Its protein product is CASSKGTGERHYGYTF.

CDR3 nucleotide sequence: TGTGCCAGCACCCCCACAGGGGGCGGGTCACCCCTCCACTTT. Translating it yields CASTPTGGGSPLHF. The rearrangement uses TRBV27 and TRBJ1-6; the match to TRBD1 covers 9 bases. The germline V gene has CDR1 MNHEY and CDR2 SMNVEV (reference sequence). The CDR3 runs to 14 residues. V gave up 7 bases and J gave up 10 bases; unmatched junction bases: 8.

The gene calls are TRBV9 and TRBJ2-2; 7 bases agree with TRBD2. Germline values: CDR1 SGDLS, CDR2 YYNGEE. Trimming at V came to 0 bases and at J to 1 base, leaving 3 bases not matched to a gene. The CDR3 consists of 16 residues. This CDR3 is CASSVEPSGNTGELFF. CDR3 nucleotides: TGTGCCAGCAGCGTAGAGCCTAGCGGGAACACCGGGGAGCTGTTTTTT. The entire variable domain, with the rest obtained from reference TRBV9 and TRBJ2-2, is as follows: DSGVTQTPKHLITATGQRVTLRCSPRSGDLSVYWYQQSLDQGLQFLIQYYNGEERAKGNILERFSAQQFPDLHSELNLSSLELGDSALYFCASSVEPSGNTGELFFGEGSRLTVL.

This clone has just a few counts. The chain carries TRBV7-7 and TRBJ2-5; 8 positions agree with TRBD1. Per the germline V gene, CDR1 is SSHAT and CDR2 is FNYEAQ (reference sequence). V lost 4 bases and J lost 5; bases outside the gene matches: 6. The CDR3 has 14 residues. The CDR3 spells CASSSGTGYETQYF. The CDR3 DNA sequence: TGTGCCAGCAGCTCCGGGACAGGCTACGAGACCCAGTACTTC.

V is TRBV6-5 and J is TRBJ1-1, with D maybe TRBD1 (6 bases). The CDR3 length is 14 residues. The V end was cut by 6 bases, the J end by 1 base, with 12 bases between. Per germline, CDR1 MNHEY and CDR2 SVGAGI. The DNA for the CDR3 is TGTGCCAGCAGCTCACTCAGGGGGAACACTGAAGCTTTCTTT. Residues: CASSSLRGNTEAFF.

In its sample, this clone was seen a few times. The V gene is TRBV11-2, the J gene TRBJ2-7, with 8 positions matching TRBD1. The CDR3 is made up of 14 amino acids. Germline CDR1 and CDR2: SGHAT and FQNNGV. J was trimmed by 4 bases and V by 3 bases; bases with no gene match: 5. The CDR3 DNA sequence: TGTGCCAGCAGCTTCTGGACAGGGAGTTACGAGCAGTACTTC. This codes for CASSFWTGSYEQYF.

This chain connects TRBV18 to TRBJ2-7; 11 bases line up with TRBD2. Looked up from germline, CDR1 is KGHSH and CDR2 is LQKENI. J gave up 6 bases and V 10 bases, and 17 bases lay outside the gene matches. The CDR3 totals 16 residues. DNA of the CDR3: TGTGCCAACGACGGTTCATTAGCGGGAGGGCCACCCGAGCAGTACTTC. Residues: CANDGSLAGGPPEQYF.

The V gene is TRBV6-4, the J gene TRBJ2-7; 10 nucleotides line up with TRBD2. Trimming at V came to 9 bases and at J to 5 bases, leaving 4 bases not matched to a gene. The V gene's germline CDR1 is MRHNA and CDR2 SNTAGT. This CDR3 contains 12 residues. The CDR3: CAREREGNEQYF. In DNA, the CDR3 is TGTGCCAGAGAGCGGGAGGGCAACGAGCAGTACTTC.